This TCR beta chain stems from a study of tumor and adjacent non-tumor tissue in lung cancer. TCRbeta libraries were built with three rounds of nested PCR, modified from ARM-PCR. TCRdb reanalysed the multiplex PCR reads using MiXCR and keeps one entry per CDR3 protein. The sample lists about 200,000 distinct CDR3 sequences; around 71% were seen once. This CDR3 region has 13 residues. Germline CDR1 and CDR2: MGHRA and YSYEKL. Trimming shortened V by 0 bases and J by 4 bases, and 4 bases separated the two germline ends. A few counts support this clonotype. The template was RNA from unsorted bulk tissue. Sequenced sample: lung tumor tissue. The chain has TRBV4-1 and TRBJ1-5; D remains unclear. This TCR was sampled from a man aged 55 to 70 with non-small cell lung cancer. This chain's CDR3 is CASSQDNNQPQHF. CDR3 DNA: TGCGCCAGCAGCCAAGACAATAATCAGCCCCAGCATTTT.